These 28 T cell receptor beta chains share one sample of origin, sequenced in a study of tissue T cells after allogeneic stem cell transplantation. Clones were sequenced by immunoSEQ multiplex PCR, and TCRdb holds only the in-frame ones, with some missing. The sample has around 10,000 clones; roughly two fifths are singletons. The time point here: mouse harvest day 7 after allogeneic transplant. Mouse grafts combined 10^7 T-cell-depleted bone marrow cells with 10^6 splenic CD5+ T cells. The specimen was skin. These receptors were obtained from a female BALB/c mouse given C57BL/6 T cells with graft-versus-host disease after an allogeneic hematopoietic cell transplant.

In this sample, this clone is medium-sized. Gene names denote mouse genes. The read ends 1 residue early relative to the CDR3; the germline J gene fills the gap. The rearrangement links TRBV2 to TRBJ2-7; 8 bases map to TRBD2. With 0 bases clipped from V and 4 bases from J, the junction kept 5 bases outside the gene matches. The germline gives CDR1 LGHNA, CDR2 YSYQKL. The CDR3 has 15 residues. Incomplete CDR3 DNA: TGTGCCAGCAGCCAAGACTGGGGGGCCTCATATGAACAGTAC. Protein product: CASSQDWGASYEQY. The full CDR3 sequence reads CASSQDWGASYEQYF.

Worth noting for this clone: The genes are named according to mouse. The DNA ends 1 residue before the CDR3 does, and the rest of the CDR3 is filled in from the germline J gene. The chain couples TRBV26 to TRBJ2-3, with 7 bases fitting TRBD2. With 2 bases clipped from V and 1 base from J, the junction kept 3 bases outside the gene matches. Germline V gene sequence: CDR1 KGHPV, CDR2 FQNQEV (reference sequence). The CDR3 spans 15 residues. CDR3 DNA (partial): TGTGCCAGCAGTCTGCGGACTGGTGGTGCAGAAACGCTGTAT. Protein: CASSLRTGGAETLY. In full, the CDR3 is CASSLRTGGAETLYF. The entire variable domain, with the rest obtained from reference TRBV26 and TRBJ2-3, is as follows: NSKVIQTPRYLVKGQGQKAKMRCIPEKGHPVVFWYQQNKNNEFKFLINFQNQEVLQQIDMTEKRFSAECPSNSPCSLEIQSSEAGDSALYLCASSLRTGGAETLYFGSGTRLTVL.

In this sample, this clone is medium-sized. Mouse gene names and germline throughout. The CDR3 end lies 1 residue beyond the end of the read and is filled in from the germline J gene. The chain is built from TRBV5 and TRBJ1-5, with D possibly being TRBD1 (6 bases). The CDR3 length is 15 residues. Germline lookup yields CDR1 LGHNA and CDR2 YNLKQL (reference sequence). Between the trimmed V and J ends, which lost 5 bases and 0 bases, there was a span of 11 bases. The covered CDR3 bases are TGTGCCAGCAGCTACCGGGACAATAACAACCAGGCTCCGCTT. It is translated as CASSYRDNNNQAPL. The entire CDR3 reads CASSYRDNNNQAPLF.

About this clone: The genes and germline here are from mouse. The DNA ends 1 residue before the CDR3 does, and the rest of the CDR3 is filled in from the germline J gene. The J gene is TRBJ1-4, the V gene TRBV13-2; no clear D. The V gene's germline CDR1 is NNHNN and CDR2 SYGAGS (reference sequence). Trimming removed 1 base from V and 6 bases from J, with 1 base in between. The CDR3 contains 11 residues. The part of the CDR3 DNA that was read is TGTGCCAGCGGTGATTACGAAAGATTATTT. This codes for CASGDYERLF. The complete CDR3 sequence is CASGDYERLFF.

This clone was found a few times. Germline and genes: mouse. The CDR3 end lies 1 residue beyond the end of the read and is filled in from the germline J gene. The chain carries TRBV4 and TRBJ2-7, with D tentatively TRBD1 (5 bases). Germline loops: CDR1 LGHDT, CDR2 YNNKQL (reference sequence). The ends were cut back, 5 bases at V and 3 bases at J, with 5 bases in the middle. The CDR3 sequence is 11 residues long. CDR3 loop: CASSQGYEQYF. The CDR3 bases that were read are TGTGCCAGCAGCCAGGGCTATGAACAGTAC.

This clone qualifies as medium-sized. The listed genes are named as in mouse. The read comes to an end 1 residue before the CDR3 does, leaving the germline J gene to fill in the end. This chain links TRBV13-3 with TRBJ2-1; 9 nucleotides match TRBD2. The CDR3 totals 15 residues. Germline V lookup: CDR1 NNHDY, CDR2 SYVADS. V lost 4 bases, J lost 0 bases, and 2 bases stayed unmatched. CDR3 loop: CASSPDWGNYAEQFF. CDR3 bases read: TGTGCCAGCAGTCCGGACTGGGGTAACTATGCTGAGCAGTTC.

For this clone: Mouse gene names apply. Read coverage stops 1 residue before the CDR3 terminus; the germline J gene supplies the remainder. The chain links TRBV15 to TRBJ1-1; 7 positions match TRBD1. Germline V gives CDR1 SGHND, CDR2 FRSKSL. The CDR3 spans 14 residues. Trimming took 0 bases from V and 4 from J; bases not matched to a gene: 2. Partial CDR3 DNA: TGTGCCAGCAGTTTAGCCAGGGGGTTCACAGAAGTCTTC. Translation gives CASSLARGFTEVF. The CDR3 reads in full as CASSLARGFTEVFF.

A remark on this clone: Any gene name here is a mouse gene name. Sequencing ends 1 residue short of the CDR3 end; the germline J gene provides the rest. V gene TRBV1 combines with J gene TRBJ2-5; 10 bases are a match to TRBD2. V was pared by 4 bases and J by 4 bases, with 2 bases of the junction left unmatched. The CDR3 is 14 amino acids. CDR1 is NSQYPW, CDR2 LRSPGD, per germline (reference sequence). Partial CDR3 DNA: TGCACCTGCAGTGGACTGGGGGGCGAAGACACCCAGTAC. It codes for CTCSGLGGEDTQY. The full CDR3 is CTCSGLGGEDTQYF.

Turning to this clone: Genes here carry mouse names. Incomplete CDR3 DNA: TGTGCCAGCTCTCTCGAAGACAGACAAGACACCCAGTAC. Translation: CASSLEDRQDTQY. The CDR3 in full is CASSLEDRQDTQYF. The chain is built from TRBV12-1 and TRBJ2-5, with a tentative D call TRBD1 (5 bases). The CDR3 end falls 1 residue outside the read, so it is completed with the germline J gene. The germline gives CDR1 SGHSN, CDR2 HYEKVE. The CDR3 contains 14 residues. Between the trimmed V and J ends, which lost 0 bases and 3 bases, there was a span of 9 bases.

This clone was observed a few times. All gene names here are mouse names. Read data end 1 residue before the CDR3 end; the end is taken from the germline J gene. The chain has TRBV26 and TRBJ1-1; 8 positions agree with TRBD1. The CDR3 covers 13 residues. Germline-derived CDR1 and CDR2 are KGHPV and FQNQEV (reference sequence). With V trimmed by 6 bases and J by 8 bases, 8 bases remained unmatched. CDR3 sequence: CASSFQGAREVFF. The sequenced CDR3 bases are TGTGCCAGCAGCTTTCAGGGGGCGAGGGAAGTCTTC.

Details on this clone: Genes here carry mouse names. With the read ending 1 residue before the CDR3 end, the germline J gene is used to fill in that end. The chain employs TRBV26 and TRBJ1-2; no clear D. V was clipped by 2 bases and J by 6 bases, with 4 bases between them. The germline CDR1 and CDR2 sequences are KGHPV and FQNQEV (reference sequence). CDR3 length: 11 amino acids. The CDR3 is CASSLKADYTF. The CDR3 DNA, read in part, is TGTGCCAGCAGTCTGAAGGCCGACTACACC.

With respect to this clone: Mouse gene names and germline throughout. The read ends 1 residue before the CDR3 terminus; that terminus is restored from the germline J gene. The chain joins TRBV23 to TRBJ1-1; the D call TRBD1 from the table was never checked on the DNA. Germline-derived CDR1 and CDR2 are KGHTA and FQNQQP. The CDR3 extends over 15 amino acids. Incomplete CDR3 DNA: TGCTCCAGCAGTCAGGGCAGGGGGCGGGACACAGAAGTCTTC. Residues: CSSSQGRGRDTEVF. The CDR3 as a whole reads CSSSQGRGRDTEVFF.

As for this clone: The germline and genes are mouse ones. The sequence runs out 1 residue before the end of the CDR3; the remainder is reconstructed from the germline J gene. The rearrangement links TRBV3 to TRBJ1-1; 9 bases are a match to TRBD1. Germline CDR1 reads SNHLY; CDR2 reads FYNGKV (reference sequence). The CDR3 runs 12 residues. The J segment lost 8 bases and the V segment lost 6 bases, leaving 4 bases of the junction unmatched. CDR3 bases read: TGTGCCAGCAGTCGGGACAGGGCCGAAGTCTTC. Translating it yields CASSRDRAEVF. The whole CDR3 protein reads CASSRDRAEVFF. Complete variable domain (other parts from reference TRBV3 and TRBJ1-1): GPKVLQIPSHQIIDMGQMVTLNCDPVSNHLYFYWYKQILGQQMEFLVNFYNGKVMEKSKLFKDQFSVERPDGSYFTLKIQPTALEDSAVYFCASSRDRAEVFFGKGTRLTVV.

This clone was observed a few times. The genes are named according to mouse. The read is 1 residue too short to cover the CDR3 end, so that end is filled in from the germline J gene. Other nucleotide sequences in the sample specify the same CDR3. The chain has TRBV26 and TRBJ2-1, with 11 bases fitting TRBD1. J lost 6 bases, V lost 4 bases, and 2 bases had no gene match. The CDR3 has 14 residues. CDR1 and CDR2 (germline): KGHPV, FQNQEV (reference sequence). CDR3 bases read: TGTGCCAGCAGTCGGACAGGGGGCCGTGCTGAGCAGTTC. Protein: CASSRTGGRAEQF. The complete CDR3 sequence is CASSRTGGRAEQFF.

Regarding this clone: Gene names and germline match the mouse. The CDR3 extends 1 residue past the end of the read, so its final part is completed from the germline J gene. The chain combines TRBV20 with TRBJ1-1; the D gene is possibly TRBD1 (6 bases). This CDR3 is 13 amino acids long. CDR1 is GFQATS, CDR2 STVNSAI, per germline. Trimming left V 0 bases short and J 11 bases short, with 16 bases between. Incomplete CDR3 DNA: TGTGGTGCTAGGGATCCCGGACAGCGGGGGGTCTTC. As protein: CGARDPGQRGVF. The whole CDR3 region reads CGARDPGQRGVFF.

Regarding this clone: Germline and genes: mouse. The CDR3 end falls 1 residue outside the read, so it is completed with the germline J gene. The chain couples TRBV15 to TRBJ2-7; TRBD2 matches 8 bases. This CDR3 is built from 12 residues. Losses at the gene ends were 3 bases for V and 6 bases for J; bases not matched to a gene: 1. CDR1 is SGHND and CDR2 is FRSKSL in the germline V gene. The CDR3 reads CASSFGGGEQYF. The sequenced part of the CDR3 DNA is TGTGCCAGCAGTTTTGGGGGGGGTGAACAGTAC.

The sample holds a few counts of this clone. Genes and germline come from the mouse. The observed sequence ends 1 residue before the CDR3 terminus, with the missing tail filled in from the germline J gene. The chain employs TRBV26 and TRBJ2-4; D is ambiguous. The CDR3 sequence is 13 residues long. The V gene's germline CDR1 is KGHPV and CDR2 FQNQEV (reference sequence). Between the trimmed V and J ends, which lost 4 bases and 0 bases, there was a span of 5 bases. CDR3 in amino acids: CASSHPSQNTLYF. The part of the CDR3 DNA that was read is TGTGCCAGCAGTCACCCTAGTCAAAACACCTTGTAC.

This clone is medium-sized (0.01 to 0.1%) in the sample. Gene and germline names: mouse. From the germline J gene comes the end of the CDR3, since the read stops 1 residue before it. The V gene is TRBV12-2, the J gene TRBJ1-1; unclear D gene. Trimming removed 4 bases at V and 0 bases at J, with 8 bases between. The CDR3 runs 13 residues. Looked up from germline, CDR1 is SGHLS and CDR2 is HYDKME. The CDR3 is CASSSQSNTEVFF. CDR3 DNA (partial): TGTGCCAGCTCCAGTCAGTCAAACACAGAAGTCTTC.

A remark on this clone: All gene names here are mouse names. The read halts 1 residue ahead of the CDR3 end, with the missing end drawn from the germline J gene. The rearrangement joins TRBV12-1 to TRBJ2-5; weak D call: TRBD2 (6 bases). With 2 bases removed from V and 0 bases from J, the gap between germline ends came to 11 bases. The CDR3 contains 15 residues. Per germline, CDR1 SGHSN and CDR2 HYEKVE. CDR3 DNA (partial): TGTGCCAGCTCTCATGACTGGATTAACCAAGACACCCAGTAC. Translated: CASSHDWINQDTQY. The whole CDR3 reads CASSHDWINQDTQYF. The whole variable domain, remainder taken from reference TRBV12-1 and TRBJ2-5, is DSGVVQSPRHIIKEKGGRSVLTCIPISGHSNVVWYQQTLGKELKFLIQHYEKVERDKGFLPSRFSVQQFDDYHSEMNMSALELEDSAMYFCASSHDWINQDTQYFGPGTRLLVL.

In its sample, this clone was seen once. Gene names and germline match the mouse. With the read ending 1 residue before the CDR3 end, the germline J gene is used to fill in that end. The genes are TRBV26 and TRBJ1-6; D not certain. TRBJ1-6 is an ORF, and what it does is uncertain. The CDR3 has 13 residues. The V gene lost 2 bases and the J gene lost 8 bases, with 7 bases spanning the gap. The germline CDR1 and CDR2 sequences are KGHPV and FQNQEV (reference sequence). CDR3 protein: CASSLGVDSPLYF. The DNA read from the CDR3 is TGTGCCAGCAGTCTGGGGGTGGATTCGCCCCTCTAC.

Of note for this clone: Genes here carry mouse names. The read gets to within 1 residue of the CDR3 end, and the germline J gene fills in the rest. The V gene is TRBV3, the J gene TRBJ2-2, with TRBD1 matching 9 bases. This CDR3 has 14 amino acids. The germline CDR1 and CDR2 sequences are SNHLY and FYNGKV (reference sequence). V shed 4 bases and J 4 bases; nucleotides not matched to a gene: 1. The CDR3: CASSSTGGTGQLYF. The sequenced CDR3 bases are TGTGCCAGCAGCTCGACAGGGGGCACCGGGCAGCTCTAC.

Details on this clone: Genes and germline are mouse. Read data end 1 residue before the CDR3 end; the end is taken from the germline J gene. The chain links TRBV3 to TRBJ2-5, with D possibly called TRBD1 or TRBD2 (6 bases each). Germline V lookup: CDR1 SNHLY, CDR2 FYNGKV (reference sequence). This CDR3 is 14 amino acids long. V was trimmed by 1 base and J by 6 bases, leaving 11 bases between them. The covered CDR3 bases are TGTGCCAGCAGCTTAGGGGGGCGCGGGGACACCCAGTAC. Protein product: CASSLGGRGDTQY. The whole CDR3 sequence is CASSLGGRGDTQYF.

This clone came up a few times. The gene symbols are mouse symbols. Read sequence stops 1 residue before the CDR3 end, and the germline J gene provides the missing end. The rearrangement uses TRBV29 and TRBJ2-1, with TRBD2 matching 7 bases. This CDR3 is built from 14 residues. CDR1 MSHET and CDR2 SYDVDS come from the germline V gene. J was trimmed by 3 bases and V by 3 bases; bases with no gene match: 2. The CDR3 reads CASSFTGAYAEQFF. CDR3 DNA, as far as it was read: TGTGCTAGCAGTTTTACTGGGGCCTATGCTGAGCAGTTC.

Notes on this clone: The genes are named according to mouse. This chain's CDR3 is CASSLETQAPLF. The part of the CDR3 DNA that was read is TGTGCCAGCTCTCTCGAGACCCAGGCTCCGCTT. V gene TRBV12-2 combines with J gene TRBJ1-5, with D unclear. Read coverage stops 1 residue before the CDR3 terminus; the germline J gene supplies the remainder. The ends were cut back, 0 bases at V and 6 bases at J, with 5 bases in the middle. Germline lookup yields CDR1 SGHLS and CDR2 HYDKME. The CDR3 has 12 residues.

This clone has only a few counts. Gene names refer to mouse genes. The read halts 1 residue ahead of the CDR3 end, with the missing end drawn from the germline J gene. The rearrangement uses TRBV26 and TRBJ1-4; no reliable D call. V was clipped by 0 bases and J by 1 base, with 6 bases between them. This CDR3 has 15 amino acids. Germline CDR1 is KGHPV and CDR2 is FQNQEV (reference sequence). Partial CDR3 DNA: TGTGCCAGCAGTCTGTCGACCAGTTCCAACGAAAGATTATTT. Its translation is CASSLSTSSNERLF. The CDR3 in full is CASSLSTSSNERLFF.

This clone has a handful of counts. All gene names here are mouse names. The read halts 1 residue ahead of the CDR3 end, with the missing end drawn from the germline J gene. The V gene is TRBV26, the J gene TRBJ2-1; TRBD2 is a possible D gene (6 bases). Trimming took off 4 bases at V and 3 bases at J, with 7 bases between the two ends. This CDR3 has 13 amino acids. In germline, CDR1 is KGHPV, CDR2 FQNQEV (reference sequence). This CDR3 reads CASSRDFYAEQFF. Partial CDR3 DNA: TGTGCCAGCAGTCGGGACTTCTATGCTGAGCAGTTC. The entire variable domain, with the rest obtained from reference TRBV26 and TRBJ2-1, is as follows: NSKVIQTPRYLVKGQGQKAKMRCIPEKGHPVVFWYQQNKNNEFKFLINFQNQEVLQQIDMTEKRFSAECPSNSPCSLEIQSSEAGDSALYLCASSRDFYAEQFFGPGTRLTVL.

This clone was detected a few times. The gene names here belong to mouse. The read terminates 1 residue ahead of where the CDR3 ends, so the germline J gene completes it. J is TRBJ1-4 and V is TRBV13-3; D is ambiguous. CDR3 size: 12 residues. The V end was cut by 5 bases, the J end by 4 bases, with 6 bases between. Germline values: CDR1 NNHDY, CDR2 SYVADS. The sequenced part of the CDR3 DNA is TGTGCCAGCAGGACCAGCAACGAAAGATTATTT. It is translated as CASRTSNERLF. The entire CDR3 sequence reads CASRTSNERLFF.

Notes on this clone: Each gene name is a mouse one. The sequenced fragment ends 1 residue before the CDR3 boundary, so the rest is inferred from the germline J gene. This chain connects TRBV26 to TRBJ2-7; 9 bases are a match to TRBD1. V was pared by 6 bases and J by 4 bases, with 7 bases of the junction left unmatched. There are 14 residues in the CDR3. CDR1 and CDR2 (germline): KGHPV, FQNQEV (reference sequence). The DNA read from the CDR3 is TGTGCCAGCAGGTTTCCGGGACAGGGTTATGAACAGTAC. Amino acid sequence: CASRFPGQGYEQY. The CDR3 in its entirety is CASRFPGQGYEQYF. The full variable domain, its missing parts supplied by reference TRBV26 and TRBJ2-7, is NSKVIQTPRYLVKGQGQKAKMRCIPEKGHPVVFWYQQNKNNEFKFLINFQNQEVLQQIDMTEKRFSAECPSNSPCSLEIQSSEAGDSALYLCASRFPGQGYEQYFGPGTRLTVL.